This entry lists 25 T cell receptor beta chains sequenced from one sample in a study of radiotherapy plus CTLA-4 blockade in lung cancer. Here immunoSEQ multiplex PCR was the method, and the copy in TCRdb shows in-frame clones only, minus some. The table includes some 35,000 clones, 75% to 90% detected once. Sample: peripheral blood, taken from a patient treated with radiotherapy plus ipilimumab. Receptor source: a human donor with non-small cell lung cancer who had stable disease on radiotherapy plus ipilimumab.

This chain joins TRBV19 and TRBJ2-5; TRBD1 might be the D (6 bases). The CDR3 extends over 13 amino acids. The germline V and J ends were trimmed by 2 bases and 5 bases, with 9 bases remaining between them. Germline V gene lookup returns CDR1 LNHDA and CDR2 SQIVND (reference sequence). CDR3 nucleotide sequence: TGTGCCAGTAGTATAAACAGGGCGGAGACCCAGTACTTC. This codes for CASSINRAETQYF.

The chain employs TRBV25-1 and TRBJ2-5, with 13 bases matching TRBD2. This CDR3 contains 16 residues. Trimming at V came to 6 bases and at J to 4 bases, leaving 8 bases not matched to a gene. Germline-derived CDR1 and CDR2 are MGHDK and SYGVNS. In DNA form, the CDR3 reads TGTGCCAGCAGGTCGCCGGGACTAGCGGGACGAGAGACCCAGTACTTC. Translated, it gives CASRSPGLAGRETQYF.

In nucleotides, the CDR3 is TGCGCCAGCAGCTCCCGGACAGGGGTTGAGCAGTTCTTC. Translation: CASSSRTGVEQFF. The gene calls are TRBV4-3 and TRBJ2-1; 9 nucleotides align to TRBD1. Germline V CDR1 and CDR2: LGHNA, YSLEER. V lost 5 bases to trimming and J lost 9 bases; unmatched junction nucleotides: 5. The CDR3 runs 13 residues.

V is TRBV5-6 and J is TRBJ1-2; D is perhaps TRBD1 (6 bases). The CDR3 is made up of 13 amino acids. In germline, CDR1 is SGHDT, CDR2 YYEEEE. V was clipped by 3 bases and J by 12 bases, with 18 bases between them. CDR3 region: CASSSQGQVGHTF. The DNA of the CDR3 is TGTGCCAGCAGCTCCCAGGGGCAAGTTGGACACACCTTC.

This chain joins TRBV28 and TRBJ1-5, with D possibly matching TRBD1 (6 bases). The CDR3 sequence is 14 residues long. CDR1 is MDHEN and CDR2 is SYDVKM in the germline V gene. Trimming shortened V by 3 bases and J by 7 bases, and 13 bases separated the two germline ends. In DNA form, the CDR3 reads TGTGCCAGCAGTTTTCACAGGGCGCGGCAGCCCCAGCATTTT. Translation: CASSFHRARQPQHF.

V and J are TRBV5-1 and TRBJ2-1; the D gene is possibly TRBD1 (5 bases). V was clipped by 0 bases and J by 15 bases, with 19 bases between them. CDR1 is SGHRS, CDR2 YFSETQ, per germline. The CDR3 consists of 14 residues. CDR3 residues: CASSLESQGNFRFF. The DNA of the CDR3 is TGCGCCAGCAGCTTGGAAAGTCAGGGAAATTTTCGGTTCTTC.

The J gene is TRBJ2-7, the V gene TRBV28; D not resolved. The V and J ends lost 2 bases and 0 bases respectively, with 5 bases between them. Looked up from germline, CDR1 is MDHEN and CDR2 is SYDVKM. CDR3 length: 13 residues. The CDR3 sequence: CASSLAVSYEQYF. DNA of the CDR3: TGTGCCAGCAGTTTAGCGGTCTCCTACGAGCAGTACTTC.

The rearrangement uses TRBV6-5 and TRBJ2-1; D remains unclear. Trimming removed 5 bases from V and 4 bases from J, with 15 bases in between. The CDR3 is made up of 15 amino acids. Germline V CDR1 and CDR2: MNHEY, SVGAGI. CDR3 loop: CASSPRLGQYNEQFF. In nucleotides, the CDR3 is TGTGCCAGCAGTCCCCGGCTTGGGCAATACAATGAGCAGTTCTTC.

The genes are TRBV7-2 and TRBJ2-7; possibly TRBD2 for D (6 bases). This CDR3 contains 15 residues. CDR1 and CDR2 from the germline V gene are SGHTA and FQGNSA. V gave up 2 bases and J gave up 9 bases, with 20 bases separating them. CDR3 in amino acids: CASSLSAERASPQYF. The CDR3 nucleotides read TGTGCCAGCAGCTTAAGTGCCGAGCGGGCATCACCGCAGTACTTC. The full variable domain, with the rest looked up from reference TRBV7-2 and TRBJ2-7, is GAGVSQSPSNKVTEKGKDVELRCDPISGHTALYWYRQSLGQGLEFLIYFQGNSAPDKSGLPSDRFSAERTGGSVSTLTIQRTQQEDSAVYLCASSLSAERASPQYFGPGTRLTVT.

The V and J genes are TRBV19 and TRBJ2-1; TRBD2 might be the D (7 bases). V was shortened by 3 bases and J by 8 bases, with 11 bases between the two germline ends. Germline V gene lookup returns CDR1 LNHDA and CDR2 SQIVND (reference sequence). The CDR3 spans 13 residues. The CDR3 here is CASSMGGGYEQFF. CDR3 nucleotide sequence: TGTGCCAGTAGTATGGGAGGGGGGTATGAGCAGTTCTTC.

V and J are TRBV19 and TRBJ2-7; tentatively, D is TRBD2 (6 bases). The CDR3 is 14 amino acids. In germline, CDR1 is LNHDA, CDR2 SQIVND (reference sequence). V gave up 3 bases and J gave up 4 bases, with 13 bases separating them. CDR3 bases: TGTGCCAGTAGTATTGAGGGGAGGAAGTACGAGCAGTACTTC. Its protein is CASSIEGRKYEQYF.

The chain employs TRBV28 and TRBJ2-7; D ambiguous. The V end was cut by 7 bases, the J end by 1 base, with 5 bases between. CDR1 MDHEN and CDR2 SYDVKM come from the germline V gene. This CDR3 has 11 residues. The CDR3 DNA is TGTGCCAGCACAGGTTCCTACGAGCAGTACTTC. It is translated as CASTGSYEQYF. Drawing the rest from reference TRBV28 and TRBJ2-7, the complete variable domain is DVKVTQSSRYLVKRTGEKVFLECVQDMDHENMFWYRQDPGLGLRLIYFSYDVKMKEKGDIPEGYSVSREKKERFSLILESASTNQTSMYLCASTGSYEQYFGPGTRLTVT.

This chain links TRBV27 with TRBJ2-7; perhaps TRBD1 as D (6 bases). The germline V gene encodes CDR1 MNHEY and CDR2 SMNVEV (reference sequence). Trimming took 6 bases from V and 5 from J, leaving 23 bases between them. CDR3 length: 16 residues. The CDR3 sequence: CASRPTGTRRMDEQYF. CDR3 nucleotides: TGTGCCAGCAGACCGACCGGGACAAGGCGGATGGACGAGCAGTACTTC.

V gene TRBV4-2 combines with J gene TRBJ2-1, with D possibly being TRBD2 (6 bases). Germline assignment: CDR1 LGHNA and CDR2 YNFKEQ. This CDR3 is 18 amino acids long. The V end lost 4 bases, the J end lost 4 bases, and 23 bases lay between the germline ends. The CDR3 sequence is CASSLDGRAGTGYNEQFF. The CDR3 DNA reads as TGTGCCAGCAGCCTCGACGGTCGGGCGGGAACGGGGTACAATGAGCAGTTCTTC.

The chain uses TRBV15 and TRBJ1-2; D is unclear. V was cut by 1 base and J by 4 bases, with 10 bases left in between. Looked up from germline, CDR1 is LNHNV and CDR2 is YYDKDF (reference sequence). CDR3 size: 14 residues. The CDR3 sequence: CATSRVRETYGYTF. The CDR3 DNA follows: TGTGCCACCAGCAGAGTTAGGGAGACCTATGGCTACACCTTC.

This rearrangement joins TRBV7-9 to TRBJ2-7; 8 bases are shared with TRBD1. The junction had 5 bases not matched to a gene; V was cut back by 5 bases and J by 2 bases. The CDR3 runs to 14 residues. Germline CDR1 and CDR2: SEHNR and FQNEAQ (reference sequence). CDR3 loop: CASSQTGDTYEQYF. CDR3 DNA sequence: TGTGCCAGCAGCCAGACAGGGGACACCTACGAGCAGTACTTC. Full variable domain (outside the CDR3, taken from reference TRBV7-9 and TRBJ2-7): DTGVSQNPRHKITKRGQNVTFRCDPISEHNRLYWYRQTLGQGPEFLTYFQNEAQLEKSRLLSDRFSAERPKGSFSTLEIQRTEQGDSAMYLCASSQTGDTYEQYFGPGTRLTVT.

This sequence joins TRBV19 and TRBJ1-3, with 7 bases that match TRBD1. The CDR3 extends over 14 amino acids. Looked up from germline, CDR1 is LNHDA and CDR2 is SQIVND (reference sequence). After removal of 6 bases from V and 8 bases from J, the junction contained 10 bases not matched to a gene. The CDR3 bases are TGTGCCAGTAGGGTACAGGGGAATGGGGACACCATATATTTT. Its translation: CASRVQGNGDTIYF. Complete variable domain (other parts from reference TRBV19 and TRBJ1-3): DGGITQSPKYLFRKEGQNVTLSCEQNLNHDAMYWYRQDPGQGLRLIYYSQIVNDFQKGDIAEGYSVSREKKESFPLTVTSAQKNPTAFYLCASRVQGNGDTIYFGEGSWLTVV.

The J gene is TRBJ2-3, the V gene TRBV7-2, with 12 bases aligning to TRBD2. Germline V gene lookup returns CDR1 SGHTA and CDR2 FQGNSA. The junction had 7 bases not matched to a gene; V was cut back by 5 bases and J by 7 bases. This CDR3 has 15 amino acids. CDR3 bases: TGTGCCAGCAGCCTCTCTAGCGGGAGGGCAAATACGCAGTATTTT. Translation gives CASSLSSGRANTQYF.

The V call is TRBV15, the J call TRBJ2-3; 10 nucleotides match TRBD2. Trimming took 1 base from V and 2 from J; bases not matched to a gene: 6. This CDR3 has 17 amino acids. CDR1 LNHNV and CDR2 YYDKDF come from the germline V gene (reference sequence). The CDR3 DNA is TGTGCCACCAGCAGAGCAAGTGGGACTAGCGACACAGATACGCAGTATTTT. Its protein product is CATSRASGTSDTDTQYF.

V and J are TRBV4-3 and TRBJ1-2; D remains ambiguous. The CDR3 sequence is 15 residues long. V lost 5 bases, J lost 2 bases, and 15 bases lay in between. CDR1 LGHNA and CDR2 YSLEER come from the germline V gene. The CDR3 loop reads CASSNHPGSNYGYTF. CDR3 sequence (DNA): TGCGCCAGCAGCAATCATCCGGGATCCAACTATGGCTACACCTTC.

This clone has a single count. V usage is TRBV18 and J usage is TRBJ2-2, with D possibly being TRBD2 (5 bases). The length of the CDR3 is 16 residues. The germline gives CDR1 KGHSH, CDR2 LQKENI. V lost 6 bases and J lost 4, with 18 bases in between. CDR3 sequence: CASSPGLGGVTGELFF. CDR3 bases: TGTGCCAGCTCGCCCGGACTTGGCGGAGTCACCGGGGAGCTGTTTTTT.

The gene calls are TRBV4-3 and TRBJ2-7, with 8 bases matching TRBD2. Germline V gene sequence: CDR1 LGHNA, CDR2 YSLEER. The CDR3 length is 15 residues. The V and J ends lost 2 bases and 3 bases, in that order; junction bases with no gene match: 6. In DNA form, the CDR3 reads TGCGCCAGCAGCCAAATCGGGACTAGTTTCTACGAGCAGTACTTC. Translated, it gives CASSQIGTSFYEQYF.

The chain recombines TRBV19 with TRBJ1-1; 8 bases map to TRBD1. CDR3 length equals 13 residues. The V gene end was trimmed by 1 base and the J gene end by 5 bases; junction bases not matched to a gene: 0. In germline, CDR1 is LNHDA, CDR2 SQIVND (reference sequence). The CDR3 is CASSIGTGTEAFF. The CDR3 DNA reads as TGTGCCAGTAGTATAGGGACAGGGACTGAAGCTTTCTTT. Full variable domain (rest looked up from reference TRBV19 and TRBJ1-1): DGGITQSPKYLFRKEGQNVTLSCEQNLNHDAMYWYRQDPGQGLRLIYYSQIVNDFQKGDIAEGYSVSREKKESFPLTVTSAQKNPTAFYLCASSIGTGTEAFFGQGTRLTVV.

The gene calls are TRBV30 and TRBJ1-1; D remains unclear. Looked up from germline, CDR1 is GTSNPN and CDR2 is SVGIG (reference sequence). CDR3 length equals 11 residues. V lost 7 bases to trimming and J lost 5 bases, with 11 bases between them. CDR3 bases: TGTGCCTCCAAACGGGGAACTGAAGCTTTCTTT. Residues: CASKRGTEAFF. Drawing the rest from reference TRBV30 and TRBJ1-1, the complete variable domain is SQTIHQWPATLVQPVGSPLSLECTVEGTSNPNLYWYRQAAGRGLQLLFYSVGIGQISSEVPQNLSASRPQDRQFILSSKKLLLSDSGFYLCASKRGTEAFFGQGTRLTVV.

The V call is TRBV5-1, the J call TRBJ2-3; tentatively, D is TRBD2 (5 bases). V lost 4 bases and J 4 bases, leaving 13 bases between the germline ends. Germline V gives CDR1 SGHRS, CDR2 YFSETQ. The CDR3 consists of 14 residues. The CDR3 sequence is CASSTGGGADTQYF. CDR3 nucleotide sequence: TGCGCCAGCAGCACCGGAGGTGGCGCAGATACGCAGTATTTT.